This T cell receptor beta chain was retrieved from a study of vaccination and CD4 T cells after COVID-19. Sequencing of DNA taken from cultured CD4+ T cells relied on the Oncomine TCR Beta short-read assay. TCRdb called the PCR reads again in MiXCR, with one record for every CDR3 protein. The repertoire includes over 10,000 distinct CDR3 sequences, 25% to 30% of them detected once, and around 27% sits in the top ten. There are a few counts of this clonotype. Its antigen is unidentified. V shed 1 base and J shed 7 bases, with 10 bases lying between them. Per germline, CDR1 MNHEY and CDR2 SMNVEV (reference sequence). The CDR3 runs 13 residues. The treatment here: approximately 10-day PBMC culture with coronavirus spike peptide pools or control peptides (ViraFEST assay). Nucleocapsid antibody results, negative before and after vaccination, showed that healthy vaccine recipients had not previously had SARS-CoV-2 infection.

The TCR was taken from a human donor who received a COVID-19 vaccine. The input for sequencing was CD4+ T cells from blood, cultured in vitro, taken before SARS-CoV-2 vaccination. This chain joins TRBV27 and TRBJ1-2; D gene uncertain. CDR3 nucleotides: TGTGCCAGCAGTTTATACCCACGGGGTGGCTACACCTTC. Amino acids: CASSLYPRGGYTF.